This T cell receptor (beta chain) was obtained from a study of T cell changes during pregnancy in multiple sclerosis. The CDR3 runs to 12 residues. The germline V gene has CDR1 SQVTM and CDR2 ANQGSEA. V lost 4 bases and J 6 bases, leaving 12 bases between the germline ends. Data came from immunoSEQ multiplex PCR; TCRdb stores just in-frame clones and leaves some out. The sample lists approximately 60,000 clones; around 93% were seen once. The sequence came from a female donor in good health, enrolled as a control in a pregnancy study. This material consisted of peripheral blood, taken after pregnancy. The J gene is TRBJ1-1, the V gene TRBV29-1, with a tentative D call TRBD1 (6 bases). The CDR3 region is CSVALDRAEAFF. The CDR3 DNA reads as TGCAGCGTTGCCTTGGACAGAGCTGAAGCTTTCTTT.